Sequencing of this T cell receptor (beta chain) was carried out in a study of immune evolution from preneoplasia to lung adenocarcinoma. Overall study findings and caveats: From normal lung to invasive adenocarcinoma, top clone frequencies appeared to decrease.

In regard to this clone: What it binds is unknown.

Patients had resection in Japan or China between about 2013 and 2017. V was pared by 4 bases and J by 3 bases, with 5 bases of the junction left unmatched. Germline CDR1 SGHNT, CDR2 YYREEE (reference sequence). This CDR3 is 14 amino acids long. Sequencing used immunoSEQ multiplex PCR; TCRdb keeps in-frame clones, though not all of them. This sample has about 6,300 clones, with around 69% found just once. The receptor's source is a person aged 70 to 85 with lung adenocarcinoma. The sample consisted of FFPE minimally invasive lung adenocarcinoma tissue. J is TRBJ2-3 and V is TRBV5-4, with 7 bases matching TRBD2. This CDR3 reads CASSSWGGTDTQYF. The DNA for the CDR3 is TGTGCCAGCAGCAGTTGGGGGGGGACAGATACGCAGTATTTT.